This T cell receptor beta chain was profiled in a study of blood T cell repertoires in COVID-19. Across the study: Donors in the United States, Italy and Spain gave samples during acute or convalescent COVID-19.

In the study's own analysis: Cell counts per sample came from amplifying reference gene primers. TCRdb's copy holds only in-frame clones and misses some; the assay was immunoSEQ multiplex PCR. V, J and clone size derive from that table, while D and trimming were established from the DNA sequence. The sample yields about 140,000 clones, 76% seen once. Sequencing used peripheral blood. The TCR sequence derives from an elderly woman with active or convalescent COVID-19.

The CDR3 here is CASSPRTGARQPQHF. The CDR3 nucleotides read TGTGCCAGCAGCCCACGGACAGGGGCAAGGCAGCCCCAGCATTTT. The rearrangement joins TRBV2 to TRBJ1-5; 9 nucleotides line up with TRBD1. V shed 6 bases and J 7 bases; nucleotides not matched to a gene: 10. Germline CDR1 is SNHLY and CDR2 is FYNNEI. The CDR3 has 15 residues.